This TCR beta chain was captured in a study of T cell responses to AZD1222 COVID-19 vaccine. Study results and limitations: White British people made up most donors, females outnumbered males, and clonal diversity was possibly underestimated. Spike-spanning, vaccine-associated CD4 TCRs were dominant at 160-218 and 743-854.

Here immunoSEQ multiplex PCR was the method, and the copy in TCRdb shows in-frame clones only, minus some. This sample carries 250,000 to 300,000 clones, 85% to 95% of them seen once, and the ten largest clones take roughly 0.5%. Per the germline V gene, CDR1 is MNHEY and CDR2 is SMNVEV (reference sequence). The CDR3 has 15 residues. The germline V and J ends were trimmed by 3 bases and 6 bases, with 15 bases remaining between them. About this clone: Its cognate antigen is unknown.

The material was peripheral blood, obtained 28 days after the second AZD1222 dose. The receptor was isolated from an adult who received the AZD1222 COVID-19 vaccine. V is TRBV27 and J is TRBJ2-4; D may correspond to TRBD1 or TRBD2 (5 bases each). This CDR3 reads CASSFLERGANIQYF. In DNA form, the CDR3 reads TGTGCCAGCAGTTTCCTTGAACGAGGGGCAAACATTCAGTACTTC.